These T cell receptor beta chains were read from a single sample in a study of T cell clusters in autoimmune cytopenias. TCRdb re-called the multiplex PCR reads; one entry per CDR3 protein, DNA not given. In all, the sample yields about 4,800 distinct CDR3 sequences. The source material was peripheral blood. These receptors were obtained from a human donor with an autoimmune cytopenia or autoimmune hepatitis (not recorded which). Both conserved end residues are part of each CDR3. The size of a clone is reported for some rows only, either as once, few or many, or as a class for expanded clones.

V gene: TRBV18; clone size: medium-sized; J gene: TRBJ1-2; CDR3 protein: CASSPGTAYGYTF
V gene: TRBV27; clone size: medium-sized; J gene: TRBJ2-1; CDR3 protein: CASSLFPNEQFF
V gene: TRBV29-1; clone size: medium-sized; J gene: TRBJ2-5; CDR3 protein: CSAFTRGGETQYF
V gene: TRBV19; clone size: medium-sized; J gene: TRBJ1-6; CDR3 protein: CASSISRASPLHF
V gene: TRBV6-5; clone size: -; J gene: TRBJ2-7; CDR3 protein: CASSRVQGLAYEQYF
V gene: TRBV6-5; clone size: medium-sized; J gene: TRBJ1-6; CDR3 protein: CASSYRGRTGGSYNSPLHF
V gene: TRBV12-3/TRBV12-4; clone size: -; J gene: TRBJ2-3; CDR3 protein: CASSSLRGPNTDTQYF
V gene: TRBV19; clone size: -; J gene: TRBJ1-1; CDR3 protein: CASRGARFNTEAFF
V gene: TRBV12-3/TRBV12-4; clone size: -; J gene: TRBJ2-7; CDR3 protein: CASSFNHYEQYF
V gene: TRBV6-5; clone size: -; J gene: TRBJ2-5; CDR3 protein: CASSPSGGLQETQYF
V gene: TRBV27; clone size: medium-sized; J gene: TRBJ2-6; CDR3 protein: CASRRAVNSGANVLTF
V gene: TRBV12-3/TRBV12-4; clone size: medium-sized; J gene: TRBJ2-2; CDR3 protein: CASSLSYAANTGELFF
V gene: TRBV19; clone size: medium-sized; J gene: TRBJ1-3; CDR3 protein: CASSMMGQYSGNTIYF
V gene: TRBV19; clone size: -; J gene: TRBJ2-3; CDR3 protein: CASSGQGTDTQYF
V gene: TRBV19; clone size: medium-sized; J gene: TRBJ1-2; CDR3 protein: CASRPPGQGGRGYTF
V gene: TRBV19; clone size: medium-sized; J gene: TRBJ2-1; CDR3 protein: CASSRTSGGSAWNEQFF
V gene: TRBV18; clone size: -; J gene: TRBJ2-5; CDR3 protein: CASSPRTGRETQYF
V gene: TRBV6-6; clone size: -; J gene: TRBJ1-3; CDR3 protein: CASSGQGAGGNTIYF
V gene: TRBV19; clone size: large; J gene: TRBJ2-2; CDR3 protein: CASSTTQGRYTGELFF
V gene: TRBV27; clone size: -; J gene: TRBJ2-7; CDR3 protein: CASSLKGGGISYEQYF
V gene: TRBV12-3/TRBV12-4; clone size: medium-sized; J gene: TRBJ1-4; CDR3 protein: CASAGQRNEKLFF
V gene: TRBV18; clone size: -; J gene: TRBJ2-7; CDR3 protein: CASSPPGQGDYEQYF
V gene: TRBV6-1; clone size: medium-sized; J gene: TRBJ1-1; CDR3 protein: CASSLDRGLSAFF
V gene: TRBV13; clone size: medium-sized; J gene: TRBJ1-4; CDR3 protein: CASSLAQGADEKLFF
V gene: TRBV7-2; clone size: -; J gene: TRBJ2-3; CDR3 protein: CASSLAGGFVDTQYF
V gene: TRBV5-4; clone size: -; J gene: TRBJ1-2; CDR3 protein: CASSGQGSAQTF
V gene: TRBV6-5; clone size: -; J gene: TRBJ2-3; CDR3 protein: CASSSYSGFSSGTDTQYF
V gene: TRBV4-3; clone size: -; J gene: TRBJ2-1; CDR3 protein: CASSQVVYNEQFF
V gene: TRBV15; clone size: -; J gene: TRBJ1-4; CDR3 protein: CATSSRDVKKLFF
V gene: TRBV15; clone size: -; J gene: TRBJ2-3; CDR3 protein: CATSREYYYALKTDTQYF
V gene: TRBV14; clone size: -; J gene: TRBJ2-5; CDR3 protein: CASSQGLAAGEETQYF
V gene: TRBV30; clone size: -; J gene: TRBJ2-3; CDR3 protein: CAWSVASETTQYF
V gene: TRBV27; clone size: -; J gene: TRBJ2-3; CDR3 protein: CASSPRTISYTQYF
V gene: TRBV7-9; clone size: -; J gene: TRBJ2-3; CDR3 protein: CASSMTSGGITDTQYF
V gene: TRBV30; clone size: -; J gene: TRBJ1-4; CDR3 protein: CAWSDGRGKGGLFF
V gene: TRBV29-1; clone size: medium-sized; J gene: TRBJ1-1; CDR3 protein: CSVVSVGTEAFF
V gene: TRBV6-2/TRBV6-3; clone size: -; J gene: TRBJ2-2; CDR3 protein: CASTRNTGELFF
V gene: TRBV7-6; clone size: -; J gene: TRBJ2-1; CDR3 protein: CASSLFGEQFF
V gene: TRBV11-1; clone size: -; J gene: TRBJ2-7; CDR3 protein: CASNPTGTAFYEQYF
V gene: TRBV6-5; clone size: -; J gene: TRBJ1-2; CDR3 protein: CASSSAGGTIYGYTF
V gene: TRBV5-6; clone size: medium-sized; J gene: TRBJ2-3; CDR3 protein: CASSRLSLAGGTDTQYF
V gene: TRBV5-5; clone size: -; J gene: TRBJ2-1; CDR3 protein: CASSRGPPGGQNEQFF
V gene: TRBV6-2/TRBV6-3; clone size: -; J gene: TRBJ2-4; CDR3 protein: CASSYSDVSKNIQYF
V gene: TRBV27; clone size: medium-sized; J gene: TRBJ2-2; CDR3 protein: CASSSPATSNTGELFF
V gene: TRBV30; clone size: -; J gene: TRBJ1-2; CDR3 protein: CAWNYVGRGLGYTF
V gene: TRBV5-4; clone size: -; J gene: TRBJ2-7; CDR3 protein: CASSINRGGDYEQYF
V gene: TRBV29-1; clone size: -; J gene: TRBJ2-3; CDR3 protein: CSVVGGATDTQYF
V gene: TRBV6-1; clone size: -; J gene: TRBJ2-4; CDR3 protein: CASSLGNQAKNFQYF
V gene: TRBV27; clone size: medium-sized; J gene: TRBJ1-4; CDR3 protein: CASSNTGGGEKLFF
V gene: TRBV19; clone size: medium-sized; J gene: TRBJ2-2; CDR3 protein: CASRAVGNTGELFF
V gene: TRBV11-1; clone size: -; J gene: TRBJ2-3; CDR3 protein: CASSLPSGQGADTQYF
V gene: TRBV12-3/TRBV12-4; clone size: medium-sized; J gene: TRBJ2-5; CDR3 protein: CASRLPGTGGETQYF
V gene: TRBV7-2; clone size: -; J gene: TRBJ2-2; CDR3 protein: CASSFKGRDTGELFF
V gene: TRBV6-1; clone size: medium-sized; J gene: TRBJ2-2; CDR3 protein: CASSETGQGGTGELFF
V gene: TRBV30; clone size: medium-sized; J gene: TRBJ2-1; CDR3 protein: CAWSVQGYNEQFF
V gene: TRBV30; clone size: -; J gene: TRBJ1-2; CDR3 protein: CAWSETGVRDYGYTF
V gene: TRBV5-5; clone size: -; J gene: TRBJ2-6; CDR3 protein: CASSLLLANVLTF
V gene: TRBV18; clone size: -; J gene: TRBJ2-2; CDR3 protein: CASSPGTRTGELFF
V gene: TRBV5-5; clone size: medium-sized; J gene: TRBJ2-7; CDR3 protein: CASSLQGAYEQYF
V gene: TRBV6-1; clone size: -; J gene: TRBJ2-5; CDR3 protein: CASRTGSLDLETQYF